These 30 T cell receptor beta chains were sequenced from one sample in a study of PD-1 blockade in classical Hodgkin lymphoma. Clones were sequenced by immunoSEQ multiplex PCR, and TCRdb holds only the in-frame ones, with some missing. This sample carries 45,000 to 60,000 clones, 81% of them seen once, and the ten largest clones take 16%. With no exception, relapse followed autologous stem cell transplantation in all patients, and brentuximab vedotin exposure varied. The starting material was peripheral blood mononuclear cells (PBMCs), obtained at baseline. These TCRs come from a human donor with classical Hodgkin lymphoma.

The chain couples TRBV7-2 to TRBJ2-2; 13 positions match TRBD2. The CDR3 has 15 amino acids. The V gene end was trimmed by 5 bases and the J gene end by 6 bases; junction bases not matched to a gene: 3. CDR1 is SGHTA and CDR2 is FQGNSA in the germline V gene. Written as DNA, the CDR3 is TGTGCCAGCAGCCCCACTAGCGGGAGGGCCGGGGAGCTGTTTTTT. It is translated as CASSPTSGRAGELFF.

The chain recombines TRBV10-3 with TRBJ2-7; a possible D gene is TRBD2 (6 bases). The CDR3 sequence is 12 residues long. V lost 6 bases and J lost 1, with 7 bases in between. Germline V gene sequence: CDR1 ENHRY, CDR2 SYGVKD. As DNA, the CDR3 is TGTGCCATCAGGGAGGGATCCTACGAGCAGTACTTC. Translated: CAIREGSYEQYF.

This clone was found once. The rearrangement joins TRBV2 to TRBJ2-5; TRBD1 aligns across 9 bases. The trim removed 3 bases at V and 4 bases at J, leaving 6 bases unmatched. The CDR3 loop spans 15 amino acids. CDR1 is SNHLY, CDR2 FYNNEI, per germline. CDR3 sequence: CASSDLRTGVETQYF. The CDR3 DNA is TGTGCCAGCAGTGACCTCAGGACAGGGGTAGAGACCCAGTACTTC.

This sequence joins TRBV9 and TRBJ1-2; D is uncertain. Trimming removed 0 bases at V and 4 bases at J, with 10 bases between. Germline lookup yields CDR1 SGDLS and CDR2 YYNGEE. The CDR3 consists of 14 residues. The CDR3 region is CASSVVEGVYGYTF. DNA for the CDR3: TGTGCCAGCAGCGTAGTCGAGGGAGTCTATGGCTACACCTTC.

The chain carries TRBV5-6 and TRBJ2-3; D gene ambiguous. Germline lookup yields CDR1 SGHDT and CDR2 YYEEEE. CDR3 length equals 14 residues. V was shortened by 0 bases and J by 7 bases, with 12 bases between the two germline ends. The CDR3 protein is CASSLGGINHTQYF. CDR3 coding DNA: TGTGCCAGCAGCTTGGGTGGGATCAATCATACGCAGTATTTT.

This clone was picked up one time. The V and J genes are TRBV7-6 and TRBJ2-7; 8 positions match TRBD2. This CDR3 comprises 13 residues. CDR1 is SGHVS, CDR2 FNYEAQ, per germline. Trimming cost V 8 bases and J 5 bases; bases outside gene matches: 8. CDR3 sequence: CASRAGENHEQYF. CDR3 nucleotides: TGTGCCAGCCGAGCGGGAGAGAACCACGAGCAGTACTTC.

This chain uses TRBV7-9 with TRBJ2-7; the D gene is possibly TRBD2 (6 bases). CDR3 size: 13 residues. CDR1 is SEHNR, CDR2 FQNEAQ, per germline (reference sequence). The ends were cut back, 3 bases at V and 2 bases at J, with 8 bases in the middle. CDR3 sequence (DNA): TGTGCCAGCAGCTTCCGGGGGACCTACGAGCAGTACGTC. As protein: CASSFRGTYEQYV.

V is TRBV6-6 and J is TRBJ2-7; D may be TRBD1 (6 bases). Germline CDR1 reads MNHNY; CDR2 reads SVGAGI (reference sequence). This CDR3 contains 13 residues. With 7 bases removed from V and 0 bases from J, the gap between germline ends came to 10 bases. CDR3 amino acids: CASIGQSSYEQYF. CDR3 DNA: TGTGCCAGCATAGGACAGAGCTCCTACGAGCAGTACTTC.

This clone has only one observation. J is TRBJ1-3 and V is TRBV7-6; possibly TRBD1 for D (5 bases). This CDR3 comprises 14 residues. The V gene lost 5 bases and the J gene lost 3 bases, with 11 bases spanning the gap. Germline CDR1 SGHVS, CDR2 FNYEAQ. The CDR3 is CASSPGWGGNTIYF. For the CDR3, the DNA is TGTGCCAGCAGCCCAGGGTGGGGTGGAAACACCATATATTTT.

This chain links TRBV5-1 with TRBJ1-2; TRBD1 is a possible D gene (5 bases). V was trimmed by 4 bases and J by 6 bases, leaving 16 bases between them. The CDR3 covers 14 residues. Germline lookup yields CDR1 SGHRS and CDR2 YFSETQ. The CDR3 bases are TGCGCCAGCAGCCTTATCAGGGCCTCCCATGGCTACACCTTC. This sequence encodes CASSLIRASHGYTF.

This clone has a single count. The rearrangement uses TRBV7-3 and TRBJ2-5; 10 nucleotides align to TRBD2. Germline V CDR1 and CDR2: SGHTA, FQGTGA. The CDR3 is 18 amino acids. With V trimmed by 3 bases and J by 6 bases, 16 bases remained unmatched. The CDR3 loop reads CASSLAGSSGSIGKTQYF. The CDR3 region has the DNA TGTGCCAGCAGCTTGGCTGGGTCTAGCGGGAGTATCGGGAAGACCCAGTACTTC.

The CDR3 nucleotides read TGTGCCACCAGCAGAGGCAGGACAGGCAATCAGCCCCAGCATTTT. Residues: CATSRGRTGNQPQHF. The rearrangement uses TRBV15 and TRBJ1-5; D is possibly TRBD1 (6 bases). The CDR3 is made up of 15 amino acids. The germline gives CDR1 LNHNV, CDR2 YYDKDF (reference sequence). With 1 base removed from V and 2 bases from J, the gap between germline ends came to 9 bases.

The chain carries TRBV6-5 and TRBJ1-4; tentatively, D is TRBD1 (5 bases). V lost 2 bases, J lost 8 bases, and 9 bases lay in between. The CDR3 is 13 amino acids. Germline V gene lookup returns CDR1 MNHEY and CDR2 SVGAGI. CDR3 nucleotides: TGTGCCAGCAGTTACAGGGGACGAGAAAAACTGTTTTTT. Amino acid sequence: CASSYRGREKLFF.

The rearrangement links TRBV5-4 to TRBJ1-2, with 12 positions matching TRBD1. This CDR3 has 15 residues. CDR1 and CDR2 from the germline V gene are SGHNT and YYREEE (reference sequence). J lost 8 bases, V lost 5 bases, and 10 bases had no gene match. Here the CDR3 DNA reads TGTGCCAGCAGACGTCCCGGGACAGGGGGCGGAGGCTACACCTTC. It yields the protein CASRRPGTGGGGYTF.

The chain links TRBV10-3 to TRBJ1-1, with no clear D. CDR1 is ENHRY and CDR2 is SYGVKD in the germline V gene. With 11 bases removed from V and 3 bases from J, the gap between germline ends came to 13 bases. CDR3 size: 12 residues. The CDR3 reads CASSGRDTEAFF. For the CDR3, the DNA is TGTGCCTCAAGCGGAAGGGACACTGAAGCTTTCTTT.

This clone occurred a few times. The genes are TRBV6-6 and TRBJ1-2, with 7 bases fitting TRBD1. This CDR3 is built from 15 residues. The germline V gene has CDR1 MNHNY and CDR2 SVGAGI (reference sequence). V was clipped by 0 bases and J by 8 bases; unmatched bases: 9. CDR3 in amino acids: CASSYSTGLGEGYTF. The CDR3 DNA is TGTGCCAGCAGTTACTCGACAGGGTTGGGTGAGGGCTACACCTTC.

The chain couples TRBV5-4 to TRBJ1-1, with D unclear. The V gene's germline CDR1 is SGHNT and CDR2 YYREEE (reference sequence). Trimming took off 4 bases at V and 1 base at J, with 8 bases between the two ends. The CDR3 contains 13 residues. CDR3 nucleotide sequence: TGTGCCAGCAGCCGGACTGAGAACACTGAAGCTTTCTTT. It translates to CASSRTENTEAFF.

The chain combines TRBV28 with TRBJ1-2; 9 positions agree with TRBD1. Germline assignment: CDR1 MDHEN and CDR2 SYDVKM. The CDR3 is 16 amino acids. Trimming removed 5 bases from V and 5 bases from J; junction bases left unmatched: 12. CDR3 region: CASSDDLGQGGYGYTF. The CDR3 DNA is TGTGCCAGCAGTGACGACTTGGGACAGGGCGGGTATGGCTACACCTTC.

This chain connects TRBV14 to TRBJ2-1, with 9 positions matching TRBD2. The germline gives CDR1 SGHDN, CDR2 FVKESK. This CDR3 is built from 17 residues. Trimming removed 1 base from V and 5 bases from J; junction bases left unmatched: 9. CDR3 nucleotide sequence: TGTGCCAGCAGCCAAGTTAGCGGGAGCCACAGGAACAATGAGCAGTTCTTC. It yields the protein CASSQVSGSHRNNEQFF.

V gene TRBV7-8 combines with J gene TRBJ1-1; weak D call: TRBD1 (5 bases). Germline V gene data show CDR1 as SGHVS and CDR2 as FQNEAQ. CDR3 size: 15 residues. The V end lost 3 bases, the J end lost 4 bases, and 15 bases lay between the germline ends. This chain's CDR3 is CASSLGVGGLTEAFF. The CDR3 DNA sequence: TGTGCCAGCAGCTTGGGGGTTGGGGGTCTCACTGAAGCTTTCTTT.

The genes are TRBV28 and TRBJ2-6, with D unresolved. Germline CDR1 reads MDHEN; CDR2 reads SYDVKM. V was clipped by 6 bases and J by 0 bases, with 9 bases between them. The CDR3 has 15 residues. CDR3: CASSPDSSGANVLTF. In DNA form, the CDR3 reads TGTGCCAGCAGCCCTGATAGCTCTGGGGCCAACGTCCTGACTTTC.

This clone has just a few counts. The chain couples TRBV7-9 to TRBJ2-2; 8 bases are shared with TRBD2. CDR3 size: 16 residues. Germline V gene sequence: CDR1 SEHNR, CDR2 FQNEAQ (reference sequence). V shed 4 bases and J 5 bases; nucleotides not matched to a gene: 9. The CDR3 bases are TGTGCCAGCAGCTCCCGGGGACTAGGCGGGACCGGGGAGCTGTTTTTT. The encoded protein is CASSSRGLGGTGELFF.

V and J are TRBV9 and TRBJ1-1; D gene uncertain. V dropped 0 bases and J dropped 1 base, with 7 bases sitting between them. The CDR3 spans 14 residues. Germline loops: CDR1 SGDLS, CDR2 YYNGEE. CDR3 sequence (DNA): TGTGCCAGCAGCGTAGCTACGGAGAACACTGAAGCTTTCTTT. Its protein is CASSVATENTEAFF.

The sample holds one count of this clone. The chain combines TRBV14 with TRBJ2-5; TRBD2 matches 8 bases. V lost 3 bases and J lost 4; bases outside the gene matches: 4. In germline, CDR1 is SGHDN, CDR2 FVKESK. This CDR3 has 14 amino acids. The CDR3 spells CASSQASGRETQYF. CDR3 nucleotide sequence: TGTGCCAGCAGCCAGGCGAGCGGGAGAGAGACCCAGTACTTC.

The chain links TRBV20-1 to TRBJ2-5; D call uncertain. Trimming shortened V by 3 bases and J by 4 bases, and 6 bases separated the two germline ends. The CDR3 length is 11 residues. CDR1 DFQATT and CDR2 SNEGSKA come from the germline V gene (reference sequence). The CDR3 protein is CSASPRETQYF. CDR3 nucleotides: TGCAGTGCTAGTCCGCGAGAGACCCAGTACTTC.

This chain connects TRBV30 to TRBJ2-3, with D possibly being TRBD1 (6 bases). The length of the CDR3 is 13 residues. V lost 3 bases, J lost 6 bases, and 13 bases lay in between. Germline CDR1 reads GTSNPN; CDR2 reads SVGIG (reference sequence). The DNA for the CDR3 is TGTGCCTGGAGCTTAGGGGGTTCGGATACGCAGTATTTT. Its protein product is CAWSLGGSDTQYF.

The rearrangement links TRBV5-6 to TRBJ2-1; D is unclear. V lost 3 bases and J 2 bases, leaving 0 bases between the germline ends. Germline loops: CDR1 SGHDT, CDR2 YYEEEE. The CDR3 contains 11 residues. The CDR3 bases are TGTGCCAGCAGCTCCTACAATGAGCAGTTCTTC. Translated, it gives CASSSYNEQFF.

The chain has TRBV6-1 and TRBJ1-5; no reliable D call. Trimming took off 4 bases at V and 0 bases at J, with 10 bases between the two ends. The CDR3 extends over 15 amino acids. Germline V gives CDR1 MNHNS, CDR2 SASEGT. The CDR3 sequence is CASSGVSYSNQPQHF. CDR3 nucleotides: TGTGCCAGCAGTGGCGTAAGCTATAGCAATCAGCCCCAGCATTTT.

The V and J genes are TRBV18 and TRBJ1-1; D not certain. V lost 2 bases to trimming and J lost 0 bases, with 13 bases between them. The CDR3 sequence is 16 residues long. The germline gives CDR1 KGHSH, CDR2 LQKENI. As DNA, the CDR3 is TGTGCCAGCTCACCAGCCAAGAAGTTGATGAACACTGAAGCTTTCTTT. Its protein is CASSPAKKLMNTEAFF.

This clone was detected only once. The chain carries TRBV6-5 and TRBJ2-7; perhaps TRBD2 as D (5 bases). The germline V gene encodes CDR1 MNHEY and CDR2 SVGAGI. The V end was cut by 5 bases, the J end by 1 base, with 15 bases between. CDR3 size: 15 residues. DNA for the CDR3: TGTGCCAGCAGTCCTCTGGGAGTGCAATCCTACGAGCAGTACGTC. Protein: CASSPLGVQSYEQYV.